This is a list of T cell receptor beta chains from one sample in a study of regulatory T cells in long-lasting Graves disease. Using its own MiXCR run on the multiplex PCR reads, TCRdb lists one record per CDR3 protein. This sample carries roughly 300,000 distinct CDR3 sequences, about 18% of them seen once, and the ten largest clones take less than 30%. This sample comprised peripheral blood mononuclear cells (PBMCs), obtained when the disease was refractory, from a patient treated with antithyroid drugs. Source of these receptors: a female donor with Graves disease. Both conserved end residues are part of each CDR3. Each record gives: J gene, clone size, D gene, V gene, CDR3 protein, CDR3 DNA. D genes are given only for firm matches. Clone size is not always given. Where it is, it says once, few, many or a class for expanded clones.

TRBJ1-2	many	NA	TRBV6-5	CASSYSRGRHTF	TGTGCCAGCAGTTACTCGAGAGGGCGGCACACCTTC
TRBJ2-5	few	NA	TRBV12-3/TRBV12-4	CASRGGHQAGFQETQYF	TGTGCCAGCAGGGGGGGGCACCAGGCGGGGTTCCAAGAGACCCAGTACTTC
TRBJ1-1	NA	TRBD1	TRBV25-1	CASSLTGAPSRTEAFF	TGTGCCAGCAGCCTAACAGGGGCCCCTTCAAGGACTGAAGCTTTCTTT
TRBJ2-4	few	NA	TRBV20-1	CSASMGNIQYF	TGCAGTGCTAGTATGGGAAACATTCAGTACTTC
TRBJ1-1	once	NA	TRBV10-3	CAISESFVQEAFF	TGTGCCATCAGTGAGTCTTTCGTCCAAGAAGCTTTCTTT
TRBJ2-7	NA	NA	TRBV10-3	CAIRDSWDYEQHF	TGTGCCATCAGGGACAGTTGGGACTACGAGCAGCACTTC
TRBJ1-4	many	NA	TRBV27	CASSLVGNEKLFF	TGTGCCAGCAGTTTGGTGGGAAACGAAAAACTGTTTTTT
TRBJ1-5	NA	NA	TRBV10-3	CAISESDQPQHF	TGTGCCATCAGTGAGTCTGATCAGCCCCAGCATTTT
TRBJ2-5	few	NA	TRBV19	CASSPTLGADRLAETQYF	TGTGCCAGTAGCCCTACACTAGGCGCTGACAGGTTGGCCGAGACCCAGTACTTC
TRBJ2-2	few	NA	TRBV6-5	CASSYGGHTGELFF	TGTGCCAGCAGTTATGGGGGGCACACCGGGGAGCTGTTTTTT
TRBJ2-2	few	TRBD2	TRBV28	CATLSREGPGGELFF	TGTGCCACCCTGTCCCGGGAGGGCCCCGGCGGGGAGCTGTTTTTT
TRBJ1-3	NA	NA	TRBV30	CAWSVRAGADGNTIYF	TGTGCCTGGAGTGTACGGGCAGGGGCTGATGGAAACACCATATATTTT
TRBJ2-7	NA	NA	TRBV5-1	CASSLDVRGRVNEQYF	TGCGCCAGCAGCTTGGATGTTCGGGGGAGAGTAAACGAGCAGTACTTC
TRBJ2-5	NA	TRBD2	TRBV4-1	CASSLSPGLAGTQYF	TGCGCCAGCAGCCTAAGCCCGGGACTAGCGGGGACCCAGTACTTC
TRBJ1-2	NA	TRBD1	TRBV25-1	CASSKGDRLTGPNGYTF	TGTGCCAGCAGTAAGGGGGACAGGCTAACGGGTCCAAATGGCTACACCTTC
TRBJ2-6	NA	NA	TRBV24-1	CASSPHRVAGANVLTF	TGTGCCAGCAGTCCTCACCGGGTCGCTGGGGCCAACGTCCTGACTTTC
TRBJ2-7	few	NA	TRBV5-1	CASSWGAGVPSYEQYF	TGCGCCAGCAGCTGGGGGGCAGGGGTCCCCTCCTACGAGCAGTACTTC
TRBJ1-5	NA	NA	TRBV29-1	CSAVAGTQNQPQHF	TGCAGCGCCGTAGCTGGTACCCAGAATCAGCCCCAGCATTTT
TRBJ2-7	NA	NA	TRBV4-2	CASSQPSEGLYEQYF	TGTGCCAGCAGCCAGCCCTCCGAGGGGCTCTACGAGCAGTACTTC
TRBJ2-1	NA	NA	TRBV20-1	CSATPGSAYNEQFF	TGCAGTGCTACTCCAGGCAGTGCGTACAATGAGCAGTTCTTC
TRBJ2-5	many	TRBD1	TRBV5-4	CASSDRMTGQETQYF	TGTGCCAGCAGCGACCGCATGACAGGGCAAGAGACCCAGTACTTC
TRBJ1-3	NA	NA	TRBV18	CASSRPRDLSGNTIYF	TGTGCCAGCTCACGGCCCAGAGACCTCTCTGGAAACACCATATATTTT
TRBJ1-1	NA	NA	TRBV6-1	CASFGVRDQGNTEAFF	TGTGCCAGCTTCGGGGTCAGAGATCAGGGGAACACTGAAGCTTTCTTT
TRBJ2-7	NA	NA	TRBV4-1	CASSHPGQRGEQYF	TGCGCCAGCAGCCACCCGGGACAAAGGGGCGAGCAGTACTTC
TRBJ1-5	NA	NA	TRBV6-1	CASRWGETRGAYQPQHF	TGTGCCAGCAGGTGGGGGGAAACACGCGGAGCTTATCAGCCCCAGCATTTT
TRBJ2-7	NA	TRBD2	TRBV11-3	CASSPGVAGGPGEQYF	TGTGCCAGCAGCCCCGGGGTGGCGGGAGGGCCCGGGGAGCAGTACTTC